These T cell receptor beta chains were read from a single sample in a study of blood T cell repertoires in COVID-19. The table came from immunoSEQ multiplex PCR; TCRdb's copy has only in-frame clones and leaves some out. Counted here are 80,000 to 100,000 clones, 81% occurring once; the ten biggest clones make up roughly 4.4%. Sequencing was done on a sample of peripheral blood. Every receptor here comes from a man aged 55 to 69 with acute or convalescent COVID-19. Both conserved end residues are part of each CDR3. The D gene is left open where the match is weak. Where a row states a size, it is once, few, many or the class of an expanded clone; other rows omit it.

D gene	V gene	clone size	J gene	CDR3 protein	CDR3 DNA
TRBD1	TRBV27	.	TRBJ1-5	CASSEFGTGGSQPQHF	TGTGCCAGCAGTGAATTTGGGACAGGGGGATCTCAGCCCCAGCATTTT
TRBD2	TRBV5-1	.	TRBJ2-7	CASSGAREGDEQYF	TGCGCCAGCTCGGGGGCCCGGGAGGGGGACGAGCAGTACTTC
TRBD1	TRBV5-1	.	TRBJ2-3	CASSLGQGNTDTQYF	TGCGCCAGCAGCCTAGGACAGGGGAACACAGATACGCAGTATTTT
.	TRBV5-1	.	TRBJ2-1	CASSLRDLGSSYNEQFF	TGCGCCAGCAGCTTGCGAGACTTGGGGAGCTCCTACAATGAGCAGTTCTTC
TRBD1	TRBV24-1	.	TRBJ2-1	CANQGQGAYNEQFF	TGTGCCAATCAAGGACAGGGGGCCTACAATGAGCAGTTCTTC
.	TRBV7-6	.	TRBJ2-2	CASSLARAPTGELFF	TGTGCCAGCAGCTTAGCGCGGGCGCCCACCGGGGAGCTGTTTTTT
.	TRBV15	once	TRBJ2-1	CATSSPGVPSYNEQFF	TGTGCCACCAGCTCCCCCGGGGTACCCTCCTACAATGAGCAGTTCTTC
TRBD1	TRBV7-2	.	TRBJ2-3	CASSSDRGHTQYF	TGTGCCAGCAGCTCCGACAGGGGGCATACGCAGTATTTT
.	TRBV5-4	.	TRBJ2-7	CASSLAPGGTYEQYF	TGTGCCAGCAGCTTGGCCCCCGGAGGGACCTACGAGCAGTACTTC
.	TRBV18	.	TRBJ1-5	CASSSRGGDQPQHF	TGTGCCAGCTCCAGCAGGGGTGGCGATCAGCCCCAGCATTTT
TRBD1	TRBV10-1	.	TRBJ2-2	CASKDRVHGELFF	TGCGCCAGCAAGGACAGGGTACATGGGGAGCTGTTTTTT
.	TRBV14	.	TRBJ1-2	CASSQDTGPIIYGYTF	TGTGCCAGCAGCCAAGACACGGGTCCGATAATCTATGGCTACACCTTC
.	TRBV5-5	.	TRBJ2-6	CASSGVRAGANVLTF	TGTGCCAGCAGCGGGGTCAGGGCTGGGGCCAACGTCCTGACTTTC
TRBD1	TRBV28	.	TRBJ2-7	CASRDRGISYEQYF	TGTGCCAGCAGAGACAGGGGAATCTCCTACGAGCAGTACTTC
.	TRBV28	.	TRBJ2-2	CASSLGQLAELFF	TGTGCCAGCAGTCTAGGACAGTTGGCGGAGCTGTTTTTT
TRBD2	TRBV24-1	.	TRBJ2-1	CATSERLAGGSREQFF	TGTGCCACCAGTGAAAGGTTAGCGGGAGGGTCGCGTGAGCAGTTCTTC
TRBD2	TRBV4-3	.	TRBJ2-1	CASSQYSGTSGRAGENEQFF	TGCGCCAGCAGCCAGTATTCCGGGACTAGCGGGAGGGCCGGGGAGAATGAGCAGTTCTTC
.	TRBV9	once	TRBJ2-3	CASGGWAALTSTDTQYF	TGTGCCAGCGGAGGGTGGGCAGCCCTAACTAGCACAGATACGCAGTATTTT
TRBD1	TRBV5-1	.	TRBJ2-4	CASSFTGQGALKNIQYF	TGCGCCAGCAGCTTCACGGGACAGGGGGCCCTCAAAAACATTCAGTACTTC
.	TRBV3-1/TRBV3-2	.	TRBJ1-1	CASSQLSGNTEAFF	TGTGCCAGCAGCCAATTGTCGGGGAACACTGAAGCTTTCTTT
.	TRBV11-2	.	TRBJ2-1	CASKFGSGEQFF	TGTGCCAGCAAATTTGGGTCGGGTGAGCAGTTCTTC
.	TRBV11-3	.	TRBJ2-4	CASNSGTELAKNIQYF	TGTGCCAGCAACTCCGGGACTGAGCTAGCCAAAAACATTCAGTACTTC
.	TRBV14	.	TRBJ2-1	CASSPLVGGIFNEQFF	TGTGCCAGCAGCCCTTTAGTAGGCGGGATATTTAATGAGCAGTTCTTC
.	TRBV5-4	.	TRBJ2-1	CASSLVGLGFRQGNEQFF	TGTGCCAGCAGCTTGGTGGGGCTGGGGTTCCGGCAAGGGAATGAGCAGTTCTTC
TRBD2	TRBV6-5	.	TRBJ2-2	CASSYAGGNTGELFF	TGTGCCAGCAGTTACGCGGGGGGGAACACCGGGGAGCTGTTTTTT
TRBD2	TRBV7-2	once	TRBJ2-7	CASSLKGSGIHEQYF	TGTGCCAGCAGCTTAAAGGGGAGCGGGATCCACGAGCAGTACTTC
TRBD1	TRBV11-3	.	TRBJ1-2	CASSLGTGGYYGYTF	TGTGCCAGCAGCTTAGGGACAGGGGGCTACTATGGCTACACCTTC
TRBD2	TRBV7-8	.	TRBJ2-1	CASSLGGTSGRAGEQFF	TGTGCCAGCAGCTTAGGAGGGACTAGCGGGAGGGCGGGTGAGCAGTTCTTC
.	TRBV25-1	.	TRBJ2-3	CASSESSVVNTQYF	TGTGCCAGCAGTGAATCGTCGGTAGTGAATACGCAGTATTTT
.	TRBV7-9	.	TRBJ1-1	CASSLGAMNTEAFF	TGTGCCAGCAGCTTGGGGGCCATGAACACTGAAGCTTTCTTT
.	TRBV6-1	.	TRBJ2-7	CASSELTDDSYEQYF	TGTGCCAGCAGTGAACTGACAGATGACTCCTACGAGCAGTACTTC
TRBD1	TRBV5-1	.	TRBJ2-2	CASSLRQGFSGELFF	TGCGCCAGCAGCTTAAGACAGGGTTTCAGCGGGGAGCTGTTTTTT
.	TRBV13	.	TRBJ1-1	CASSLTQGGGDTEAFF	TGTGCCAGCAGCTTAACACAGGGAGGGGGGGACACTGAAGCTTTCTTT
.	TRBV11-2	.	TRBJ1-4	CASSGVTGPSGREKLFF	TGTGCCAGCAGCGGAGTGACGGGGCCTAGCGGTCGGGAAAAACTGTTTTTT
.	TRBV18	.	TRBJ1-3	CASSPEVISSGNTIYF	TGTGCCAGCTCACCAGAGGTCATTAGCTCTGGAAACACCATATATTTT
.	TRBV7-9	once	TRBJ1-2	CASSSSGVNYGYTF	TGTGCCAGCAGCTCATCGGGGGTTAACTATGGCTACACCTTC
.	TRBV30	.	TRBJ2-5	CAWNLGSGAQETQYF	TGTGCCTGGAATCTGGGTAGCGGTGCCCAAGAGACCCAGTACTTC
TRBD1	TRBV5-4	.	TRBJ1-5	CASSFGGTGNQPQHF	TGTGCCAGCAGCTTTGGGGGGACAGGCAATCAGCCCCAGCATTTT
TRBD2	TRBV4-3	.	TRBJ2-3	CASSQDLGREVDTQYF	TGCGCCAGCAGCCAAGATCTCGGTCGGGAGGTAGATACGCAGTATTTT
.	TRBV19	.	TRBJ1-2	CASSPRVSYGYTF	TGTGCCAGTAGCCCGAGGGTAAGCTATGGCTACACCTTC
.	TRBV7-9	.	TRBJ1-5	CASSSGFSNQPQHF	TGTGCCAGCAGCTCAGGGTTCAGCAATCAGCCCCAGCATTTT
.	TRBV11-3	.	TRBJ2-3	CASSQRYTDTQYF	TGTGCCAGCAGTCAACGGTACACAGATACGCAGTATTTT
.	TRBV27	.	TRBJ1-5	CASRRGFAGDQPQHF	TGTGCCAGCCGCCGGGGTTTTGCTGGGGATCAGCCCCAGCATTTT
.	TRBV29-1	.	TRBJ2-5	CSVRLDSETQYF	TGCAGCGTTCGGTTAGACTCTGAGACCCAGTACTTC
.	TRBV13	.	TRBJ2-1	CASSARSGDTFF	TGTGCCAGCAGCGCCCGGTCAGGGGACACGTTCTTC
TRBD1	TRBV19	few	TRBJ2-7	CASTRDRGGYEQYF	TGTGCCAGTACCCGGGACAGGGGAGGTTACGAGCAGTACTTC
TRBD1	TRBV19	once	TRBJ2-1	CATQSQRTGSNEQFF	TGTGCCACCCAATCCCAGCGGACAGGGAGCAATGAGCAGTTCTTC
.	TRBV4-1	.	TRBJ1-2	CASSQESMEVLYGYTF	TGCGCCAGCAGCCAAGAAAGTATGGAGGTCCTCTATGGCTACACCTTC
TRBD1	TRBV28	.	TRBJ1-5	CASSLLAGGQPQHF	TGTGCCAGCAGTTTATTGGCAGGGGGTCAGCCCCAGCATTTT
.	TRBV11-2	.	TRBJ1-2	CASSLASSRTGLSYGYTF	TGTGCCAGCAGCTTAGCCAGCTCCCGTACGGGACTCAGCTATGGCTACACCTTC
TRBD2	TRBV27	few	TRBJ2-7	CASRSGNSYEQYF	TGTGCCAGTCGGAGCGGGAACTCCTACGAGCAGTACTTC
.	TRBV7-2	.	TRBJ1-6	CASSLAVRVGSPLHF	TGTGCCAGCAGCTTAGCTGTCAGGGTCGGGTCACCCCTCCACTTT